Here is one TCR beta chain with its context. Antigen specificity is unknown. This entry comes from a study of T cell responses to AZD1222 COVID-19 vaccine. General observations from the study: Clonal diversity may have been underestimated, and the donors were mostly white British, with more females than males.

Generated by immunoSEQ multiplex PCR, the TCRdb table keeps only in-frame clones and is missing some. The data hold roughly 120,000 clones, with over 75% observed a single time. Trimming cost V 4 bases and J 5 bases, with 12 bases left between them. Germline CDR1 reads SGHNT; CDR2 reads YYREEE (reference sequence). There are 13 residues in the CDR3. The source is an adult in good health. The gene calls are TRBV5-4 and TRBJ1-1, with D possibly TRBD1 on 6 matching bases. Sequencing used peripheral blood, obtained on day 0 of MenACWY control vaccination. The CDR3 spells CASSPQGSTEAFF. CDR3 coding DNA: TGTGCCAGCAGCCCACAGGGAAGTACTGAAGCTTTCTTT. Full variable domain (outside the CDR3, taken from reference TRBV5-4 and TRBJ1-1): ETGVTQSPTHLIKTRGQQVTLRCSSQSGHNTVSWYQQALGQGPQFIFQYYREEENGRGNFPPRFSGLQFPNYSSELNVNALELDDSALYLCASSPQGSTEAFFGQGTRLTVV.